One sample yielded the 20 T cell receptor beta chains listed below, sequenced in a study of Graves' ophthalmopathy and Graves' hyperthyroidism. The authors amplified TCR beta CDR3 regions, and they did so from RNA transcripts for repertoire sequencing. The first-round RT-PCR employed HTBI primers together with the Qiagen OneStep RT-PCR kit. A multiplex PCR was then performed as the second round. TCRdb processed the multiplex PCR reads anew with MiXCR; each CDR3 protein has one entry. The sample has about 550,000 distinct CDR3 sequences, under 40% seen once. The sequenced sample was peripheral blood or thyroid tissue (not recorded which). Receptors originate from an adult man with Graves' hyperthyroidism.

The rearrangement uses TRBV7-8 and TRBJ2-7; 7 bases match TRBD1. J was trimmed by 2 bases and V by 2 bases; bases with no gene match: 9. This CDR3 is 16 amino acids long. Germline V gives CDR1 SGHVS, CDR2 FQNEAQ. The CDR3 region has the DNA TGTGCCAGCAGCTTAAACCCTCGGGACAGTACCTACGAGCAGTACTTC. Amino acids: CASSLNPRDSTYEQYF.

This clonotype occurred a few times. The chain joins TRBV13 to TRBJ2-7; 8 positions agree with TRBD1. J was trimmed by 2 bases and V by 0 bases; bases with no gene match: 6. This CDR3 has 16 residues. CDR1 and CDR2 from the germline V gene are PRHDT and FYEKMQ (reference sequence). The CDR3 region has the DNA TGTGCCAGCAGCTTAGGACGGACAGGGCCTACCTACGAGCAGTACTTC. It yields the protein CASSLGRTGPTYEQYF.

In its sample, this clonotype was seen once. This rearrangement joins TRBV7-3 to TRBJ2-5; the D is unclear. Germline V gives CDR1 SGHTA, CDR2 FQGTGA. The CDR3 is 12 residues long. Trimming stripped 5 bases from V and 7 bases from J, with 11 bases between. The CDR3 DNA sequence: TGTGCCAGCAGCCCTGGGGTAGGGACCCAGTACTTC. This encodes CASSPGVGTQYF.

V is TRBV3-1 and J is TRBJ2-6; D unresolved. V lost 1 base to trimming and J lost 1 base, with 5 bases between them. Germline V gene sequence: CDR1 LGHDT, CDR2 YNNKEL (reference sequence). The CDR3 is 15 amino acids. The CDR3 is CASSQVESGANVLTF. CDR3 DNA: TGTGCCAGCAGCCAAGTGGAATCTGGGGCCAACGTCCTGACTTTC.

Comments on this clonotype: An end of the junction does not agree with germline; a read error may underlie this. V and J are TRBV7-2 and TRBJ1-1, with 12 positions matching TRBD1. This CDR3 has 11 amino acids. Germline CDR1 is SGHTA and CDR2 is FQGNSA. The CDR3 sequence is CASRRPGQGAF. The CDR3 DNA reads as TGTGCCAGCAGACGGCCGGGACAGGGGGCCTTT.

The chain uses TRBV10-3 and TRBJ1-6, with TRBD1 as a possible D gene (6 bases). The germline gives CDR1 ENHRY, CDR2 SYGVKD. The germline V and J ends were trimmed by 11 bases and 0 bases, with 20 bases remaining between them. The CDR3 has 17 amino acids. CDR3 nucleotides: TGTGCCGGCAGTGGAGCGGACAGTAGCTCCTATAATTCACCCCTCCACTTT. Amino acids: CAGSGADSSSYNSPLHF.

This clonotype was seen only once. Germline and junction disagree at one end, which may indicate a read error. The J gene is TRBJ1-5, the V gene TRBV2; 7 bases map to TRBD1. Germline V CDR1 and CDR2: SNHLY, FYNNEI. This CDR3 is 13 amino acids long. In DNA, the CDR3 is TGTGACAGCAGTGGGACAGAATTGCAGCCCCAGCATTTT. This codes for CDSSGTELQPQHF.

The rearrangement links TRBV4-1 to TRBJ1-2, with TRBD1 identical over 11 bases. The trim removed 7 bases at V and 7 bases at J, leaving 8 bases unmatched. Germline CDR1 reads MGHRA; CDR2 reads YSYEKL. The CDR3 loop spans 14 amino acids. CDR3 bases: TGCGCCAGCACCCTTGGACAGGGGGCGCTTGGCTACACCTTC. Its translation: CASTLGQGALGYTF.

In nucleotides, the CDR3 is TGTGCCACCAGCAGAGGCAGGAACTCTGGAGTTGGCTCGGAAGCTTTCTTT. Protein product: CATSRGRNSGVGSEAFF. The genes are TRBV15 and TRBJ1-1; D remains ambiguous. Trimming removed 1 base from V and 8 bases from J, with 23 bases in between. Germline lookup yields CDR1 LNHNV and CDR2 YYDKDF (reference sequence). The CDR3 loop spans 17 amino acids.

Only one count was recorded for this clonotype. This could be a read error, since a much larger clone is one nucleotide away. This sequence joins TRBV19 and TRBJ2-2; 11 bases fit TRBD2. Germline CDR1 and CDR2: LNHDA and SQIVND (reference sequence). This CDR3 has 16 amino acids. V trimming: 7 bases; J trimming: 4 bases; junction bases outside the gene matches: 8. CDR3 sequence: CASNPGLAGCTGELFF. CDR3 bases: TGTGCCAGTAACCCTGGACTAGCGGGTTGCACCGGGGAGCTGTTTTTT.

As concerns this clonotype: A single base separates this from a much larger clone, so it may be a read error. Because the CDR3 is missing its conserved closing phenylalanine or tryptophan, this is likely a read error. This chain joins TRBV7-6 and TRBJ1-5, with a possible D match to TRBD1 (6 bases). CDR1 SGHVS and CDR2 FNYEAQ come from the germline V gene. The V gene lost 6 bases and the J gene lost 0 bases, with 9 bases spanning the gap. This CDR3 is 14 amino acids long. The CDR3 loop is CASSQGNSNQPQHL. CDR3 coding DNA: TGTGCCAGCAGTCAGGGGAATAGCAATCAGCCCCAGCATCTT.

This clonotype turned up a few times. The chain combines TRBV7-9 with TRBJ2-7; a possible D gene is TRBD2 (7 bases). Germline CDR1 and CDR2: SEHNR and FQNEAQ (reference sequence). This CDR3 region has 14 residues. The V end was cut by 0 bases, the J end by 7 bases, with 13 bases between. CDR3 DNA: TGTGCCAGCAGCTTAGCGGGGGGGCCGGATGAGCAGTACTTC. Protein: CASSLAGGPDEQYF.

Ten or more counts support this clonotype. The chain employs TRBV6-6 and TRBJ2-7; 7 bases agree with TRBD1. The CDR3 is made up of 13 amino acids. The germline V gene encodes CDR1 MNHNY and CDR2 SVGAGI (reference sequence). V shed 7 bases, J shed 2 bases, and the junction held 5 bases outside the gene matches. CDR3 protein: CASIQQGTYEQYF. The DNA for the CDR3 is TGTGCCAGCATCCAACAGGGGACCTACGAGCAGTACTTC.

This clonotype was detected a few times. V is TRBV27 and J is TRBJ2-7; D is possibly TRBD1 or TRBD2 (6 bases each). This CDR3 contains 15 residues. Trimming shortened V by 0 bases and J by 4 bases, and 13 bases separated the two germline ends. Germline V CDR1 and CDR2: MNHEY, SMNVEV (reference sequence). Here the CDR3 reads CASSLSGGAGYEQYF. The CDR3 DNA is TGTGCCAGCAGTTTATCCGGGGGCGCCGGGTACGAGCAGTACTTC.

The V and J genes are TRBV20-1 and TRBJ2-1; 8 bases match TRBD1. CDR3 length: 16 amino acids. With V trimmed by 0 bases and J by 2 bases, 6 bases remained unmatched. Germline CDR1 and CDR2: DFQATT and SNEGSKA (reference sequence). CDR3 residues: CSARDIRGQAYNEQFF. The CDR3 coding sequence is TGCAGTGCTAGAGATATACGGGGACAGGCCTACAATGAGCAGTTCTTC.

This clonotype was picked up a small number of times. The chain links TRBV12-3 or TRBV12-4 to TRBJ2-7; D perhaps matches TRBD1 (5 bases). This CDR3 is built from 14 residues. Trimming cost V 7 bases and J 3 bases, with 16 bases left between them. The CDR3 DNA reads TGTGCCAGCACAACCGCCACAGGATTCTACGAGCAGTACTTC. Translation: CASTTATGFYEQYF.

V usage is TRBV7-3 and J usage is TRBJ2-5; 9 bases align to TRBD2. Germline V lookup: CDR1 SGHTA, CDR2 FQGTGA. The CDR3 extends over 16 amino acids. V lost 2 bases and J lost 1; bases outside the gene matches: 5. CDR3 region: CASSLVASGAQETQYF. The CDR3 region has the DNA TGTGCCAGCAGCTTAGTGGCTAGCGGGGCCCAAGAGACCCAGTACTTC.

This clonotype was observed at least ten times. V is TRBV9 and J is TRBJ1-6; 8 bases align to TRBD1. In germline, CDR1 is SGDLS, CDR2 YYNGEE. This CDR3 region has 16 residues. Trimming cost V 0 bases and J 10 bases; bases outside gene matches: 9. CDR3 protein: CASSVDQGASGSPLHF. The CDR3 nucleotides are TGTGCCAGCAGCGTAGATCAGGGGGCTTCGGGGTCACCCCTCCACTTT.

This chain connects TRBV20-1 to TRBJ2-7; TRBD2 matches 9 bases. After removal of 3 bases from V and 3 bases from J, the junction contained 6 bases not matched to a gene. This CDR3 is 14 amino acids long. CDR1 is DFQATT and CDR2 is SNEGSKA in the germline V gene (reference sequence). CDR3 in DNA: TGCAGTGCTAGGACTAGCGGATCCTACTACGAGCAGTACTTC. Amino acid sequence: CSARTSGSYYEQYF.

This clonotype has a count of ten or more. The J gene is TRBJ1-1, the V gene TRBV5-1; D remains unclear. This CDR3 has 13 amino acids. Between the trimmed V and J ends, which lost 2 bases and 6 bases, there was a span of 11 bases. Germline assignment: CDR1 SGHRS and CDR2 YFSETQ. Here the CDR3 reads CASSFSVDAEAFF. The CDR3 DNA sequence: TGCGCCAGCAGCTTTTCGGTGGACGCTGAAGCTTTCTTT.